These 16 T cell receptor beta chains came from one sample sequenced in a study of shared clonotypes between healthy human individuals. The assay was immunoSEQ multiplex PCR, and TCRdb's table has in-frame clones only and misses some. The sample records about a million clones, approximately 80% being singletons. Sequenced: memory CD4+ T cells from PBMCs. Described subset: CD45RA-negative fraction. The receptors originated from a man aged 18 to 35 in good health. Some clones in this sample may be carry-over from other donors' samples.

The rearrangement uses TRBV9 and TRBJ2-1, with 10 bases matching TRBD2. The ends lost 4 bases at V and 7 bases at J; junction bases unmatched: 8. From germline, CDR1 is SGDLS and CDR2 YYNGEE. The CDR3 is 15 amino acids. The CDR3 protein is CASSIASGSWNEQFF. The CDR3 nucleotides are TGTGCCAGCAGCATCGCTAGCGGGAGCTGGAATGAGCAGTTCTTC.

This sequence joins TRBV11-2 and TRBJ2-1; D possibly corresponds to TRBD1 (5 bases). Trimming took off 0 bases at V and 4 bases at J, with 7 bases between the two ends. Germline values: CDR1 SGHAT, CDR2 FQNNGV. There are 14 residues in the CDR3. The chain's CDR3 is CASSLDQGYNEQFF. The CDR3 coding sequence is TGTGCCAGCAGCTTAGATCAGGGTTACAATGAGCAGTTCTTC. Looking up the rest from reference TRBV11-2 and TRBJ2-1 gives the full variable domain: EAGVAQSPRYKIIEKRQSVAFWCNPISGHATLYWYQQILGQGPKLLIQFQNNGVVDDSQLPKDRFSAERLKGVDSTLKIQPAKLEDSAVYLCASSLDQGYNEQFFGPGTRLTVL.

V usage is TRBV5-1 and J usage is TRBJ2-1, with 10 bases identical to TRBD2. The CDR3 extends over 15 amino acids. Germline-derived CDR1 and CDR2 are SGHRS and YFSETQ. With 0 bases clipped from V and 6 bases from J, the junction kept 3 bases outside the gene matches. The CDR3 DNA reads TGCGCCAGCAGCTTGGCGCTAGCGGGAGTCAATGAGCAGTTCTTC. Protein sequence: CASSLALAGVNEQFF.

This chain links TRBV7-2 with TRBJ2-3; the match to TRBD2 covers 8 bases. Germline V CDR1 and CDR2: SGHTA, FQGNSA. J lost 4 bases, V lost 6 bases, and 6 bases had no gene match. The CDR3 runs 14 residues. CDR3: CASRVGLAADTQYF. CDR3 coding DNA: TGTGCCAGCAGAGTTGGACTAGCAGCAGATACGCAGTATTTT.

This chain joins TRBV6-1 and TRBJ2-3; D is ambiguous. Germline V gene data show CDR1 as MNHNS and CDR2 as SASEGT. This CDR3 comprises 15 residues. Trimming removed 0 bases from V and 6 bases from J, with 13 bases in between. The CDR3 DNA is TGTGCCAGCAGTGAAGCGCTCTATGCGTCCGATACGCAGTATTTT. Translation: CASSEALYASDTQYF.

The chain recombines TRBV6-5 with TRBJ2-7; 9 positions agree with TRBD1. From germline, CDR1 is MNHEY and CDR2 SVGAGI. The CDR3 contains 14 residues. V shed 5 bases, J shed 2 bases, and the junction held 4 bases outside the gene matches. The CDR3 is CASSVTGGPYEQYF. Written as DNA, the CDR3 is TGTGCCAGCAGTGTGACAGGGGGACCCTACGAGCAGTACTTC.

The chain has TRBV7-7 and TRBJ2-2; D possibly uses TRBD1 or TRBD2 (6 bases each). CDR1 SSHAT and CDR2 FNYEAQ come from the germline V gene (reference sequence). V shed 1 base and J shed 5 bases, with 14 bases lying between them. The CDR3 sequence is 16 residues long. The CDR3 region is CASSLGPRGATGELFF. DNA for the CDR3: TGTGCCAGCAGCTTAGGCCCGAGGGGGGCTACCGGGGAGCTGTTTTTT.

This chain uses TRBV5-1 with TRBJ2-3, with TRBD1 matching over 7 bases. Germline loops: CDR1 SGHRS, CDR2 YFSETQ. CDR3 length: 18 amino acids. J lost 0 bases, V lost 3 bases, and 13 bases had no gene match. The CDR3 nucleotides are TGCGCCAGCAGCTCGGGACAGTCCATTCTTTCTAGCACAGATACGCAGTATTTT. The encoded protein is CASSSGQSILSSTDTQYF.

V usage is TRBV6-5 and J usage is TRBJ1-2, with 7 bases aligning to TRBD1. This CDR3 is built from 15 residues. Germline lookup yields CDR1 MNHEY and CDR2 SVGAGI. Losses at the gene ends were 0 bases for V and 4 bases for J; bases not matched to a gene: 5. CDR3 coding DNA: TGTGCCAGCAGTTACTCCGGGACAGCTCGCTATGGCTACACCTTC. This sequence encodes CASSYSGTARYGYTF.

V usage is TRBV30 and J usage is TRBJ2-1; tentatively, D is TRBD2 (6 bases). Germline V gives CDR1 GTSNPN, CDR2 SVGIG (reference sequence). This CDR3 region has 14 residues. The ends were cut back, 5 bases at V and 5 bases at J, with 16 bases in the middle. Here the CDR3 reads CAWGERDFNNEQFF. The CDR3 bases are TGTGCCTGGGGCGAAAGGGACTTTAACAATGAGCAGTTCTTC.

This clone was counted a few times. This chain uses TRBV28 with TRBJ1-6; D remains unclear. Looked up from germline, CDR1 is MDHEN and CDR2 is SYDVKM. The CDR3 spans 13 residues. The CDR3 sequence is CALRRSYNSPLHF. The CDR3 DNA reads TGTGCACTGCGGAGGTCCTATAATTCACCCCTCCACTTT.

The J gene is TRBJ2-7, the V gene TRBV29-1; a weak D match, TRBD2 (7 bases). V gave up 4 bases and J gave up 0 bases, with 16 bases separating them. There are 15 residues in the CDR3. Germline V CDR1 and CDR2: SQVTM, ANQGSEA. DNA for the CDR3: TGCAGCGTTGGGGGGGGCCGAACTGACTCCTACGAGCAGTACTTC. Protein sequence: CSVGGGRTDSYEQYF.

This clone showed up just once. V gene TRBV15 combines with J gene TRBJ1-5; D remains ambiguous. Germline-derived CDR1 and CDR2 are LNHNV and YYDKDF (reference sequence). The V and J ends lost 2 bases and 1 base respectively, with 12 bases between them. The CDR3 sequence is 16 residues long. Here the CDR3 DNA reads TGTGCCACCAGCAGATCGCGGACGGTGAGCAATCAGCCCCAGCATTTT. Protein sequence: CATSRSRTVSNQPQHF.

The chain carries TRBV19 and TRBJ1-5; TRBD1 matches at 7 bases. Germline-derived CDR1 and CDR2 are LNHDA and SQIVND (reference sequence). Germline trimming cut 4 bases from V and 6 bases from J; bases unmatched to any gene: 9. The CDR3 extends over 15 amino acids. The CDR3 region is CASSKVGQGGQPQHF. In nucleotides, the CDR3 is TGTGCCAGTAGTAAGGTGGGGCAGGGGGGTCAGCCCCAGCATTTT.

The chain carries TRBV5-4 and TRBJ1-4; TRBD1 is a possible D gene (5 bases). Trimming left V 9 bases short and J 8 bases short, with 14 bases between. The CDR3 covers 12 residues. The germline V gene encodes CDR1 SGHNT and CDR2 YYREEE (reference sequence). The CDR3 bases are TGTGCCACCTCAGGGATAGAGGAAAAACTGTTTTTT. It codes for CATSGIEEKLFF.

The chain's CDR3 is CASSLMSGPRGGELFF. The CDR3 nucleotides are TGTGCCAGCAGCTTAATGAGCGGCCCCCGGGGCGGGGAGCTGTTTTTT. This chain connects TRBV7-3 to TRBJ2-2; D may be TRBD2 (5 bases). CDR1 is SGHTA and CDR2 is FQGTGA in the germline V gene. V shed 1 base and J shed 7 bases, with 16 bases lying between them. The CDR3 is made up of 16 amino acids.